This T cell receptor (beta chain) was identified in a study of T cells in Graves' hyperthyroidism and ophthalmopathy. About the study: Before any treatment, at initial diagnosis, peripheral blood was collected. Findings of the study overall: Through a model of 13 V-J features, ophthalmopathy was separated from stable hyperthyroidism. The blood repertoire included most of the expanded thyroid clonotypes above 0.001.

Among the patients, aged 18 to 65, hyperthyroidism was newly diagnosed and had lasted under 2 months. This clonotype was seen repeatedly, ten times or more. Its matching antigen is unknown. TCR beta CDR3 region amplification was performed from RNA transcripts. The HTBI primer set was used in a first-round RT-PCR of the TCR CDR3. TCRdb processed the multiplex PCR reads anew with MiXCR; each CDR3 protein has one entry. The sample contains around 700,000 distinct CDR3 sequences, over 15% of which appear only once. CDR3 length equals 14 residues. V lost 5 bases to trimming and J lost 4 bases; unmatched junction nucleotides: 6.

The clonotype comes from a woman aged 50 to 60 with Graves' hyperthyroidism that later progressed to Graves' ophthalmopathy. V and J are TRBV12-3 or TRBV12-4 and TRBJ2-3; 7 bases are a match to TRBD1. The sequenced sample was blood. CDR3 sequence reads: CASSQGQPSDTQYF. The CDR3 coding sequence is TGTGCCAGCAGTCAGGGACAGCCCTCAGATACGCAGTATTTT.